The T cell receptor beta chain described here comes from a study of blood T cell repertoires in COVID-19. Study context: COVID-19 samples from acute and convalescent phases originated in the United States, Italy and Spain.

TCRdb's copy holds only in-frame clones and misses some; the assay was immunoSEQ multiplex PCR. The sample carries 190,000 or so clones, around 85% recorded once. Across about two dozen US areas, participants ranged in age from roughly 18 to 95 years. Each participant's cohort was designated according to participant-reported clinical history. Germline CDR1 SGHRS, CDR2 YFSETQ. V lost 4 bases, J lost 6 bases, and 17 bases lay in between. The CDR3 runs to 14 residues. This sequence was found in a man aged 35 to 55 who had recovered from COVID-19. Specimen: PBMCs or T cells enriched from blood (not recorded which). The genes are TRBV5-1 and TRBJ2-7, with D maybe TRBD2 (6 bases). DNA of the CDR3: TGCGCCAGCAGCCCCGGAGGGGCGGTGGGCGAGCAGTACTTC. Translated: CASSPGGAVGEQYF.